This T cell receptor beta chain was identified during a study of regulatory T cells in long-lasting Graves disease. Germline CDR1 is ENHRY and CDR2 is SYGVKD. V was clipped by 3 bases and J by 8 bases, with 5 bases between them. This CDR3 is 11 amino acids long. Time point specified: newly diagnosed GD, antithyroid drugs for less than 3 months. Extracted PBMC RNA gave rise to the TCR library. CDR3 regions were amplified by Arm-PCR using iRepertoire HTBI primers to build TCR beta libraries. TCRdb fed the multiplex PCR reads into MiXCR, producing one record per CDR3 protein. In the table there are about 420,000 distinct CDR3 sequences, about 17% of which are singletons. In addition, the sample was reused for a study of T cells in Graves' hyperthyroidism and ophthalmopathy. That work states: Diagnoses used clinical symptoms, serum thyroxine and TRAb, thyroid ultrasound and orbital computed tomography. Blood also held most thyroid clonotypes expanded beyond 0.001.

The chain is built from TRBV10-3 and TRBJ2-1; D unresolved. The origin of this receptor is a woman between 18 and 29 years old with Graves disease. This specimen was peripheral blood mononuclear cells (PBMCs), taken at new diagnosis, from a patient treated with antithyroid drugs. CDR3 nucleotides: TGTGCCATCAGTGAATTGGATGAGCAGTTCTTC. Its translation is CAISELDEQFF.